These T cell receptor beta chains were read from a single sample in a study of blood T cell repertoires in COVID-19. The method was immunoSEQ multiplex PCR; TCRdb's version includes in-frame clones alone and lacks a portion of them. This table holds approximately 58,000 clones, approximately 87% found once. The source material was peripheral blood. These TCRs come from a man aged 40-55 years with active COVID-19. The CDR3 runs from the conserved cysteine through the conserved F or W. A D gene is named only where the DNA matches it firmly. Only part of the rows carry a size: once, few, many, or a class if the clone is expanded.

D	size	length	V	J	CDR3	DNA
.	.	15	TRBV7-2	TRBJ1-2	CASSLGGGGDYGYTF	TGTGCCAGCAGCTTAGGGGGAGGAGGGGACTATGGCTACACCTTC
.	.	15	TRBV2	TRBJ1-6	CASSRPTGVMSPLHF	TGTGCCAGCAGCCGCCCGACAGGAGTCATGTCACCCCTCCACTTT
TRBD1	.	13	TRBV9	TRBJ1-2	CASSPGTAYGYTF	TGTGCCAGCAGCCCCGGGACAGCCTATGGCTACACCTTC
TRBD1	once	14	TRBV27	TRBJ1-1	CASSLDRMNTEAFF	TGTGCCAGCAGTTTGGACAGGATGAACACTGAAGCTTTCTTT
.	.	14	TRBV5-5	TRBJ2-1	CASSSVRSYNEQFF	TGTGCCAGCAGCTCTGTTCGCTCCTACAATGAGCAGTTCTTC
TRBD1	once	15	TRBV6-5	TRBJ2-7	CASSMPGQGISEQYF	TGTGCCAGCAGTATGCCGGGACAGGGTATTAGCGAGCAGTACTTC
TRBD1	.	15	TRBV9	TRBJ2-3	CASSVATGVGDTQYF	TGTGCCAGCAGCGTAGCTACAGGGGTTGGAGATACGCAGTATTTT
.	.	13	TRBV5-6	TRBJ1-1	CASSLGGVTEAFF	TGTGCCAGCAGCCTGGGGGGAGTGACTGAAGCTTTCTTT
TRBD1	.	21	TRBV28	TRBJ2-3	CASSFRPGTGRYRTSTDTQYF	TGTGCCAGCAGTTTTCGCCCGGGGACAGGGCGTTACAGAACTAGCACAGATACGCAGTATTTT
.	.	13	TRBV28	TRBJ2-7	CASSLSLRAEQYF	TGTGCCAGCAGTCTCTCTCTGCGCGCCGAGCAGTACTTC
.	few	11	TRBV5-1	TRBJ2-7	CASSSSYEQYF	TGCGCCAGCAGCTCCAGCTACGAGCAGTACTTC
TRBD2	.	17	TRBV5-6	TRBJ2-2	CASSLVDSGRAPGELFF	TGTGCCAGCAGCTTGGTGGATAGCGGGAGGGCCCCCGGGGAGCTGTTTTTT
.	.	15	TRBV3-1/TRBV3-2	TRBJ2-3	CASSQTGTNTDTQYF	TGTGCCAGCAGCCAAACCGGGACAAACACAGATACGCAGTATTTT
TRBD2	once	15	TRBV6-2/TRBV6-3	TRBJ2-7	CASSRGTSGLYEQYF	TGTGCCAGCAGCCGAGGGACTAGCGGACTCTACGAGCAGTACTTC
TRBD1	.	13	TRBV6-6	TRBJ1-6	CASSGTDNSPLHF	TGTGCCAGTTCCGGGACAGATAATTCACCCCTCCACTTT
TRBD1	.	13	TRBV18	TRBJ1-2	CASSPGQGGGYTF	TGTGCCAGCTCCCCCGGACAGGGAGGAGGCTACACCTTC
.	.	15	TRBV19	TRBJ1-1	CASSIEGGPSTEAFF	TGTGCCAGTAGTATAGAGGGGGGGCCGAGCACTGAAGCTTTCTTT
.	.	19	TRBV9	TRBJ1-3	CASRPYPTGGGASGNTIYF	TGTGCCAGCAGGCCCTATCCCACAGGCGGGGGCGCGAGTGGAAACACCATATATTTT
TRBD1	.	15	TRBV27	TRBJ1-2	CASSSRTGGANGYTF	TGTGCCAGCAGTTCGCGGACAGGGGGCGCAAATGGCTACACCTTC
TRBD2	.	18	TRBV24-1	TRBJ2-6	CATSSSAGGFYGANVLTF	TGTGCCACCAGCTCGTCCGCGGGAGGGTTCTATGGGGCCAACGTCCTGACTTTC
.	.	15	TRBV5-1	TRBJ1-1	CASSLDGGGNTEAFF	TGCGCCAGCAGCCTCGACGGGGGAGGGAACACTGAAGCTTTCTTT
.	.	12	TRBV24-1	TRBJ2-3	CATQTDTDTQYF	TGTGCCACTCAGACAGACACAGATACGCAGTATTTT
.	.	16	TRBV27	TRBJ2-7	CASIPRGRGGTYEQYF	TGTGCCAGCATCCCTCGTGGTAGGGGGGGGACCTACGAGCAGTACTTC
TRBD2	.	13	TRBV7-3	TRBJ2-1	CASSLARTSTQFF	TGTGCCAGCAGCTTGGCCCGGACTAGCACACAGTTCTTC
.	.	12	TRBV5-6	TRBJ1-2	CASSFAEGGYTF	TGTGCCAGCAGCTTCGCAGAGGGTGGCTACACCTTC
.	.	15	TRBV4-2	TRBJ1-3	CASSQTGRSGNTIYF	TGTGCCAGCAGCCAAACAGGACGCTCTGGAAACACCATATATTTT
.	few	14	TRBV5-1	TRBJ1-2	CASSPLGGSRGYTF	TGCGCCAGCAGCCCCTTGGGGGGTTCTCGCGGCTACACCTTC
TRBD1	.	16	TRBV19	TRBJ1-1	CASSIFSGTGMTEAFF	TGTGCCAGTAGTATTTTTTCCGGGACAGGGATGACTGAAGCTTTCTTT
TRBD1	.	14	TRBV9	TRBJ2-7	CASSVGQGAYEQYF	TGTGCCAGCAGCGTAGGACAGGGGGCCTACGAGCAGTACTTC